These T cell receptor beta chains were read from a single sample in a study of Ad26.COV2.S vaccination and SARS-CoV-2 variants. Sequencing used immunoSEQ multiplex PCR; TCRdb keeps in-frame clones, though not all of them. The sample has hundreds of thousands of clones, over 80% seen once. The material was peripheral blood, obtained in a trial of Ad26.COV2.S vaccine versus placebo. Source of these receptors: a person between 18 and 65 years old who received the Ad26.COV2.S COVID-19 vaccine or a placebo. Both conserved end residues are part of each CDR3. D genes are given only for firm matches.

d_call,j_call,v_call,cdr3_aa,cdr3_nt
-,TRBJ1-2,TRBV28,CASSTRDYGYTF,TGTGCCAGCAGTACCCGGGACTATGGCTACACCTTC
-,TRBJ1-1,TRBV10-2,CASSDFGVNTEAFF,TGCGCCAGCAGTGATTTCGGGGTGAACACTGAAGCTTTCTTT
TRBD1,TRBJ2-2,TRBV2,CASKFLSGGGTGELFF,TGTGCCAGCAAGTTTTTATCAGGGGGCGGGACCGGGGAGCTGTTTTTT
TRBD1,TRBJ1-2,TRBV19,CASSINFRDRGRRGYTF,TGTGCCAGTAGTATAAATTTTAGAGACAGGGGGCGAAGAGGCTACACCTTC
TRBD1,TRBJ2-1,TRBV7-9,CASLRDRVYNEQFF,TGTGCCAGCCTCCGGGACAGGGTTTACAATGAGCAGTTCTTC
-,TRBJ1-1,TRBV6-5,CAARRNRGLNTEAFF,TGTGCCGCAAGACGAAATCGGGGTTTGAACACTGAAGCTTTCTTT
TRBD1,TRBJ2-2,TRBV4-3,CASSQDWDRGPGELFF,TGCGCCAGCAGCCAAGACTGGGACAGGGGACCCGGGGAGCTGTTTTTT
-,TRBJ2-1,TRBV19,CASSMAQYNEQFF,TGTGCCAGTAGTATGGCGCAGTACAATGAGCAGTTCTTC
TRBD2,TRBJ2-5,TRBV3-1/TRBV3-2,CASSQGTSGTSGETQYF,TGTGCCAGCAGCCAAGGAACTAGCGGGACAAGCGGAGAGACCCAGTACTTC
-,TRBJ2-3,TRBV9,CASSVDTDTQYF,TGTGCCAGCAGCGTAGATACAGATACGCAGTATTTT
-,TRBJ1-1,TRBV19,CASSIGGLNTEAFF,TGTGCCAGTAGTATAGGTGGATTGAACACTGAAGCTTTCTTT
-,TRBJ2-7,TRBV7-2,CASSLMGGTSYEQYF,TGTGCCAGCAGCTTAATGGGCGGGACCTCCTACGAGCAGTACTTC
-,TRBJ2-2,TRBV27,CASSLGTLRELFF,TGTGCCAGCAGTCTAGGGACTCTCCGGGAGCTGTTTTTT